These T cell receptor beta chains were read from a single sample in a study of radiation and T cells in renal cell carcinoma. The assay was immunoSEQ multiplex PCR, and TCRdb's table has in-frame clones only and misses some. This sample yields approximately 150,000 clones, of which 70% to 90% are seen a single time; 15% to 20% belongs to the top ten. Material: blood, obtained from a patient whose treatment included radiotherapy and nephrectomy. These TCRs come from a woman in her fifties or sixties with renal cell carcinoma. Each CDR3 is given with its conserved first and last residue. The order of the fields is V gene, J gene, CDR3 length, clone size, D gene, CDR3 DNA, CDR3 protein. A D gene is named only where the DNA matches it firmly. Rows give clone size only sometimes, using once, few, many, or a class for an expanded clone.

V gene: TRBV7-8; J gene: TRBJ1-4; CDR3 length: 14; clone size: -; D gene: -; CDR3 DNA: TGTGCCAGCAGCTTAAGACAGCCAGCTGAAAAACTGTTTTTT; CDR3 protein: CASSLRQPAEKLFF
V gene: TRBV6-5; J gene: TRBJ2-2; CDR3 length: 15; clone size: -; D gene: -; CDR3 DNA: TGTGCCAGCAGTTACTCGGAGGGGGCTAACGGGGAGCTGTTTTTT; CDR3 protein: CASSYSEGANGELFF
V gene: TRBV4-3; J gene: TRBJ2-7; CDR3 length: 16; clone size: -; D gene: TRBD1; CDR3 DNA: TGCGCCAGCAGCCAAGATCCGGACAGGGGGTCGTTGGAGCAGTACTTC; CDR3 protein: CASSQDPDRGSLEQYF
V gene: TRBV18; J gene: TRBJ1-1; CDR3 length: 16; clone size: -; D gene: -; CDR3 DNA: TGTGCCAGCTCACCCAGGCGGGCGGAGTTGAACACTGAAGCTTTCTTT; CDR3 protein: CASSPRRAELNTEAFF
V gene: TRBV6-5; J gene: TRBJ2-1; CDR3 length: 13; clone size: -; D gene: TRBD2; CDR3 DNA: TGTGCCAGCGGACTAGCGGGATGGAATGAGCAGTTCTTC; CDR3 protein: CASGLAGWNEQFF
V gene: TRBV2; J gene: TRBJ1-4; CDR3 length: 15; clone size: -; D gene: TRBD1; CDR3 DNA: TGTGCCAGCAGCCTCAACAGGGGCCCTAATGAAAAACTGTTTTTT; CDR3 protein: CASSLNRGPNEKLFF
V gene: TRBV27; J gene: TRBJ1-1; CDR3 length: 15; clone size: -; D gene: -; CDR3 DNA: TGTGCCAGCAGTTTATCGGGGGTTGTGGGCACTGAAGCTTTCTTT; CDR3 protein: CASSLSGVVGTEAFF
V gene: TRBV6-6; J gene: TRBJ1-1; CDR3 length: 14; clone size: -; D gene: -; CDR3 DNA: TGTGCCAGCAGATTACAGGGCCTGAACACTGAAGCTTTCTTT; CDR3 protein: CASRLQGLNTEAFF
V gene: TRBV28; J gene: TRBJ2-7; CDR3 length: 14; clone size: -; D gene: -; CDR3 DNA: TGTGCCAGCAGTTTATTAGAGGGAACCTACGAGCAGTACTTC; CDR3 protein: CASSLLEGTYEQYF
V gene: TRBV7-9; J gene: TRBJ2-7; CDR3 length: 17; clone size: -; D gene: TRBD1; CDR3 DNA: TGTGCCAGCAGCTTATACTACGGGACAGAGAGCTCCTACGAGCAGTACTTC; CDR3 protein: CASSLYYGTESSYEQYF
V gene: TRBV2; J gene: TRBJ1-5; CDR3 length: 13; clone size: few; D gene: -; CDR3 DNA: TGTGCCGCGGGAGGGGACAGCAATCAGCCCCAGCATTTT; CDR3 protein: CAAGGDSNQPQHF
V gene: TRBV10-2; J gene: TRBJ1-1; CDR3 length: 15; clone size: once; D gene: -; CDR3 DNA: TGCGCCAGCAGACCAGCCTACGGTGTGAACACTGAAGCTTTCTTT; CDR3 protein: CASRPAYGVNTEAFF
V gene: TRBV11-2; J gene: TRBJ2-5; CDR3 length: 13; clone size: -; D gene: TRBD2; CDR3 DNA: TGTGCCAGCAGGCAGCCGGGGGGGGAGACCCAGTACTTC; CDR3 protein: CASRQPGGETQYF
V gene: TRBV5-1; J gene: TRBJ2-5; CDR3 length: 13; clone size: -; D gene: -; CDR3 DNA: TGCGCCAGCAGCCCTGTAACCGAGGAGACCCAGTACTTC; CDR3 protein: CASSPVTEETQYF
V gene: TRBV5-6; J gene: TRBJ2-3; CDR3 length: 14; clone size: -; D gene: -; CDR3 DNA: TGTGCCAGCAGCTCGATGGGGGGCACAGATACGCAGTATTTT; CDR3 protein: CASSSMGGTDTQYF
V gene: TRBV19; J gene: TRBJ1-2; CDR3 length: 14; clone size: -; D gene: TRBD1; CDR3 DNA: TGTGCCAGTAGAGGAGACAGGGCGCCCTATGGCTACACCTTC; CDR3 protein: CASRGDRAPYGYTF
V gene: TRBV6-5; J gene: TRBJ2-2; CDR3 length: 16; clone size: -; D gene: TRBD2; CDR3 DNA: TGTGCCAGCAGTTGGGGCGCTAGCGGGGCAACCGGGGAGCTGTTTTTT; CDR3 protein: CASSWGASGATGELFF
V gene: TRBV11-2; J gene: TRBJ2-5; CDR3 length: 13; clone size: -; D gene: -; CDR3 DNA: TGTGCCAGCAGCTTAGTCCCGAGGGAGACCCAGTACTTC; CDR3 protein: CASSLVPRETQYF
V gene: TRBV7-2; J gene: TRBJ2-7; CDR3 length: 11; clone size: -; D gene: -; CDR3 DNA: TGTGCCAGCAGCTCCGTCTACGAGCAGTACTTC; CDR3 protein: CASSSVYEQYF
V gene: TRBV4-3; J gene: TRBJ2-2; CDR3 length: 15; clone size: -; D gene: -; CDR3 DNA: TGCGCCAGCAGCCACTCGGACAGGAACACCGGGGAGCTGTTTTTT; CDR3 protein: CASSHSDRNTGELFF
V gene: TRBV25-1; J gene: TRBJ2-7; CDR3 length: 13; clone size: once; D gene: -; CDR3 DNA: TGTGCCAGCAGTGGAGGGACTCTTCTTGAGCAGTACTTC; CDR3 protein: CASSGGTLLEQYF
V gene: TRBV20-1; J gene: TRBJ2-7; CDR3 length: 11; clone size: once; D gene: -; CDR3 DNA: TGCAGTGCTAGCGATGGGGGCGAGCAGTACTTC; CDR3 protein: CSASDGGEQYF
V gene: TRBV14; J gene: TRBJ2-1; CDR3 length: 16; clone size: -; D gene: TRBD1; CDR3 DNA: TGTGCCAGCAGGCACACCGGGACAGGGTACTACAATGAGCAGTTCTTC; CDR3 protein: CASRHTGTGYYNEQFF
V gene: TRBV30; J gene: TRBJ1-5; CDR3 length: 13; clone size: -; D gene: TRBD1; CDR3 DNA: TGTGCCTGGGGACAGGGTGGCAATCAGCCCCAGCATTTT; CDR3 protein: CAWGQGGNQPQHF
V gene: TRBV7-2; J gene: TRBJ1-2; CDR3 length: 15; clone size: -; D gene: -; CDR3 DNA: TGTGCCAGCAGCCAGAGTCCCGCGACGGGATATGGCTACACCTTC; CDR3 protein: CASSQSPATGYGYTF
V gene: TRBV9; J gene: TRBJ2-2; CDR3 length: 16; clone size: once; D gene: TRBD1; CDR3 DNA: TGTGCCAGCAGCGCTCCGGGACAGGGGAACACCGGGGAGCTGTTTTTT; CDR3 protein: CASSAPGQGNTGELFF
V gene: TRBV6-1; J gene: TRBJ1-2; CDR3 length: 14; clone size: -; D gene: TRBD1; CDR3 DNA: TGTGCCAGCATTCGGGGACAGGGGGCAGTGGGCTACACCTTC; CDR3 protein: CASIRGQGAVGYTF
V gene: TRBV7-2; J gene: TRBJ1-6; CDR3 length: 15; clone size: -; D gene: -; CDR3 DNA: TGTGCCAGCAGCTCCCAGACGCCCGATAATTCACCCCTCCACTTT; CDR3 protein: CASSSQTPDNSPLHF
V gene: TRBV28; J gene: TRBJ2-3; CDR3 length: 13; clone size: once; D gene: -; CDR3 DNA: TGTGCCACCCTCCCCCCCTTACAAGATACGCAGTATTTT; CDR3 protein: CATLPPLQDTQYF
V gene: TRBV18; J gene: TRBJ1-2; CDR3 length: 15; clone size: -; D gene: -; CDR3 DNA: TGTGCCAGCTCACCCGGTGAACGGATCTTCTATGGCTACACCTTC; CDR3 protein: CASSPGERIFYGYTF
V gene: TRBV7-2; J gene: TRBJ1-1; CDR3 length: 14; clone size: -; D gene: TRBD1; CDR3 DNA: TGTGCCAGCAGCCAAAGACAGGGTTCCACTGAAGCTTTCTTT; CDR3 protein: CASSQRQGSTEAFF
V gene: TRBV9; J gene: TRBJ2-2; CDR3 length: 19; clone size: once; D gene: TRBD2; CDR3 DNA: TGTGCCAGCAGCTTCCTCCGCGGGGGGACATCTATCCCGGCCGGGGAGCTGTTTTTT; CDR3 protein: CASSFLRGGTSIPAGELFF
V gene: TRBV7-2; J gene: TRBJ2-1; CDR3 length: 16; clone size: -; D gene: TRBD2; CDR3 DNA: TGTGCCAGCAGCCTTGGGCAGGGACTATCCTACAATGAGCAGTTCTTC; CDR3 protein: CASSLGQGLSYNEQFF
V gene: TRBV10-1; J gene: TRBJ1-1; CDR3 length: 15; clone size: -; D gene: -; CDR3 DNA: TGCGCCAGCAGTGAGTCGATCCAGGGTATTACTGAAGCTTTCTTT; CDR3 protein: CASSESIQGITEAFF
V gene: TRBV14; J gene: TRBJ2-3; CDR3 length: 15; clone size: -; D gene: -; CDR3 DNA: TGTGCCAGCAGCCAAGAAAGGGCTTTCACAGATACGCAGTATTTT; CDR3 protein: CASSQERAFTDTQYF
V gene: TRBV29-1; J gene: TRBJ2-1; CDR3 length: 13; clone size: -; D gene: TRBD1; CDR3 DNA: TGCAGCGTTGGGGGACAGGCTTGGGATGAGCAGTTCTTC; CDR3 protein: CSVGGQAWDEQFF
V gene: TRBV4-3; J gene: TRBJ2-2; CDR3 length: 18; clone size: -; D gene: -; CDR3 DNA: TGCGCCAGCAGCCAAGTGGGCCCACGAGTAGCGAACACCGGGGAGCTGTTTTTT; CDR3 protein: CASSQVGPRVANTGELFF
V gene: TRBV5-1; J gene: TRBJ1-2; CDR3 length: 14; clone size: -; D gene: TRBD1; CDR3 DNA: TGCGCCAGCAGCTTGGAAGGGCAGGGGGACGGCTACACCTTC; CDR3 protein: CASSLEGQGDGYTF
V gene: TRBV7-8; J gene: TRBJ1-5; CDR3 length: 14; clone size: -; D gene: -; CDR3 DNA: TGTGCCAGCGGCGGCAGGGGCCCGCATGAGGCCCAGCATTTT; CDR3 protein: CASGGRGPHEAQHF
V gene: TRBV6-1; J gene: TRBJ2-3; CDR3 length: 13; clone size: -; D gene: -; CDR3 DNA: TGTGCCAGCAGTGAAGCAGTGGACTATACGCAGTATTTT; CDR3 protein: CASSEAVDYTQYF
V gene: TRBV2; J gene: TRBJ1-4; CDR3 length: 15; clone size: -; D gene: -; CDR3 DNA: TGTGCCAGCACCAAACAGGGTTCCGTTTCTCAAAAACTGTTTTTT; CDR3 protein: CASTKQGSVSQKLFF
V gene: TRBV10-2; J gene: TRBJ2-3; CDR3 length: 13; clone size: -; D gene: -; CDR3 DNA: TGCGCCAGCAAAACAGGGAGCACAGATACGCAGTATTTT; CDR3 protein: CASKTGSTDTQYF
V gene: TRBV5-4; J gene: TRBJ2-1; CDR3 length: 11; clone size: -; D gene: -; CDR3 DNA: TGTGCCAGCAGCTTCGCGCAGGAGCAGTTCTTC; CDR3 protein: CASSFAQEQFF
V gene: TRBV28; J gene: TRBJ2-3; CDR3 length: 14; clone size: -; D gene: -; CDR3 DNA: TGTGCCAGCAGTTTACTCCCACCACCAGATACGCAGTATTTT; CDR3 protein: CASSLLPPPDTQYF
V gene: TRBV7-2; J gene: TRBJ2-3; CDR3 length: 14; clone size: -; D gene: TRBD2; CDR3 DNA: TGTGCCAGCAGCTTAACAGCGGGAGACGGTACGCAGTATTTT; CDR3 protein: CASSLTAGDGTQYF
V gene: TRBV19; J gene: TRBJ2-3; CDR3 length: 14; clone size: -; D gene: -; CDR3 DNA: TGTGCCAGTAGTATGGCAAACCATGGGGATACGCAGTATTTT; CDR3 protein: CASSMANHGDTQYF
V gene: TRBV28; J gene: TRBJ2-2; CDR3 length: 17; clone size: -; D gene: -; CDR3 DNA: TGTGCCAGCAGTTTTGATCCCAGCCAACCGAACACCGGGGAGCTGTTTTTT; CDR3 protein: CASSFDPSQPNTGELFF
V gene: TRBV18; J gene: TRBJ2-5; CDR3 length: 15; clone size: once; D gene: -; CDR3 DNA: TGTGCCAGCTCACCACCGCTCTCAGGGGAAGAGACCCAGTACTTC; CDR3 protein: CASSPPLSGEETQYF
V gene: TRBV19; J gene: TRBJ2-7; CDR3 length: 15; clone size: -; D gene: -; CDR3 DNA: TGTGCCAGTAGTAGTGCAGGTCTGTCGGGGTACGAGCAGTACTTC; CDR3 protein: CASSSAGLSGYEQYF
V gene: TRBV5-1; J gene: TRBJ2-1; CDR3 length: 14; clone size: -; D gene: -; CDR3 DNA: TGCGCCAGCAGCTTGGAGAGCTCCTACAATGAGCAGTTCTTC; CDR3 protein: CASSLESSYNEQFF
V gene: TRBV4-3; J gene: TRBJ2-3; CDR3 length: 15; clone size: once; D gene: -; CDR3 DNA: TGCGCCAGCAGCCAAGCGGGAGATCTTATGGATACGCAGTATTTT; CDR3 protein: CASSQAGDLMDTQYF
V gene: TRBV28; J gene: TRBJ1-2; CDR3 length: 14; clone size: -; D gene: TRBD1; CDR3 DNA: TGTGCCAGCAGTCTCCTGGACAGGGGAGCTGGCTACACCTTC; CDR3 protein: CASSLLDRGAGYTF
V gene: TRBV7-2; J gene: TRBJ2-4; CDR3 length: 15; clone size: -; D gene: -; CDR3 DNA: TGTGCCAGCAGCTTTGCGGGGCCGGCCGGAAACATTCAGTACTTC; CDR3 protein: CASSFAGPAGNIQYF
V gene: TRBV9; J gene: TRBJ2-1; CDR3 length: 15; clone size: -; D gene: -; CDR3 DNA: TGTGCCAGCAGCGGTAGGGTTCGAGGGCCTAAGGAGCAGTTCTTC; CDR3 protein: CASSGRVRGPKEQFF
V gene: TRBV27; J gene: TRBJ2-7; CDR3 length: 15; clone size: -; D gene: TRBD1; CDR3 DNA: TGTGCCAGCCGCCCCCGGACAGGGTCGGGCTACGAGCAGTACTTC; CDR3 protein: CASRPRTGSGYEQYF